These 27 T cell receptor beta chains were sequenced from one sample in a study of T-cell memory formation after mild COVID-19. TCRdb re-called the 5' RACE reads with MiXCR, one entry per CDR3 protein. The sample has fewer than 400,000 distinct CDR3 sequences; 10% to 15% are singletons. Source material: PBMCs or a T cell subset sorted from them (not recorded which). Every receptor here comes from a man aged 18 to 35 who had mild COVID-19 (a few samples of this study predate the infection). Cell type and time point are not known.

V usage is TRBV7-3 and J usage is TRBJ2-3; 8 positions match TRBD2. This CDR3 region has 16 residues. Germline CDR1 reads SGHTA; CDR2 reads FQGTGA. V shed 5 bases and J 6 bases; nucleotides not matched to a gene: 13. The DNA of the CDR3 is TGTGCCAGCAGCACCCTCGGGAGGGGTGGGTTGGATACGCAGTATTTT. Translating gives CASSTLGRGGLDTQYF. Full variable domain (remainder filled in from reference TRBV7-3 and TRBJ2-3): GAGVSQTPSNKVTEKGKYVELRCDPISGHTALYWYRQSLGQGPEFLIYFQGTGAADDSGLPNDRFFAVRPEGSVSTLKIQRTERGDSAVYLCASSTLGRGGLDTQYFGPGTRLTVL.

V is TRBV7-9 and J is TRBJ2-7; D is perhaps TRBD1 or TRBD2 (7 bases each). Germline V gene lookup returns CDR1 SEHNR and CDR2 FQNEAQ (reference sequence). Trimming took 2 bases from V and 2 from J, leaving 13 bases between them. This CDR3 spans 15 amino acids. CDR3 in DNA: TGTGCCAGCAGCTTACTCCAGGGGGGGACCTACGAGCAGTACTTC. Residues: CASSLLQGGTYEQYF.

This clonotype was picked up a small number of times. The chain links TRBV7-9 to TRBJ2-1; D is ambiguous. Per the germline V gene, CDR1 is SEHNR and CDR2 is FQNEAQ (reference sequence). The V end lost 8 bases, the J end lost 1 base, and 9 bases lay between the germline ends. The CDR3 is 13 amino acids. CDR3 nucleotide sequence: TGTGCCAGCTCCGAAGGGTCCTACAATGAGCAGTTCTTC. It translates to CASSEGSYNEQFF.

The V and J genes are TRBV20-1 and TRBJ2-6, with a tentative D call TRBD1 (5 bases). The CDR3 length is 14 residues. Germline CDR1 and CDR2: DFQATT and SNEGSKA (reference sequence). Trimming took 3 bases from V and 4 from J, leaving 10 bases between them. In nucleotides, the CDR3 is TGCAGTGCTAGCCAGGGAACCGGGGCCAACGTCCTGACTTTC. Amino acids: CSASQGTGANVLTF.

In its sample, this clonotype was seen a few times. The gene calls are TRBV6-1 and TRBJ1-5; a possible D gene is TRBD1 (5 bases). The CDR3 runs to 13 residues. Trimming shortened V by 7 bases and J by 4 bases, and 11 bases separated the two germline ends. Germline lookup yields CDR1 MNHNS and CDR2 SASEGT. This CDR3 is CASMGVGNQPQHF. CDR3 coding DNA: TGTGCCAGCATGGGGGTGGGTAATCAGCCCCAGCATTTT.

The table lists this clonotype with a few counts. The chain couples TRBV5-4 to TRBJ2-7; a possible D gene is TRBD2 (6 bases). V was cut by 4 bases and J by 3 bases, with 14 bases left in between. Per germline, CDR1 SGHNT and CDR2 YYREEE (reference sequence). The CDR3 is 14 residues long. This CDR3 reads CASSGLGRGYEQYF. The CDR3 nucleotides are TGTGCCAGCAGCGGTCTCGGGCGGGGCTACGAGCAGTACTTC.

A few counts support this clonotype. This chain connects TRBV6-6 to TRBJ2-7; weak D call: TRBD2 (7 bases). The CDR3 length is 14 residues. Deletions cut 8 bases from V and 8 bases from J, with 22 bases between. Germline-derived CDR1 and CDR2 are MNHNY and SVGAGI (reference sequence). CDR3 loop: CASLEGGTYSKQYF. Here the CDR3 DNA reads TGTGCCAGCTTGGAGGGGGGGACCTACTCTAAGCAGTACTTC.

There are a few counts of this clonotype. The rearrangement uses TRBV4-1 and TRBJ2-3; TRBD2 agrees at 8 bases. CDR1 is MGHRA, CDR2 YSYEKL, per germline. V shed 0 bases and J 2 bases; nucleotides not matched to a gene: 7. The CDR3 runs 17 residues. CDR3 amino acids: CASSQDETGGITDTQYF. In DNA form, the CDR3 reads TGCGCCAGCAGCCAAGATGAGACGGGGGGGATCACAGATACGCAGTATTTT.

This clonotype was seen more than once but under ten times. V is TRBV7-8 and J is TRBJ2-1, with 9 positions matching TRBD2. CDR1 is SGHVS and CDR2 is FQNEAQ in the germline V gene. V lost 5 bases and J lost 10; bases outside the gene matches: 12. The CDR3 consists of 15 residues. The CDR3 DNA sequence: TGTGCCAGCAGCCCACGCGGGGGGGCTACAGTGGAGCAGTTCTTC. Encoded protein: CASSPRGGATVEQFF.

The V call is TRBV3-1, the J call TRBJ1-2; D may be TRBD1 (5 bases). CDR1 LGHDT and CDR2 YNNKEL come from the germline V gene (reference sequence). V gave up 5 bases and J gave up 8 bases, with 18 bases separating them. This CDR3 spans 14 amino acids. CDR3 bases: TGTGCCAGCAGCTTACCGGGGCTCAAGGAGGGCTACACCTTC. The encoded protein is CASSLPGLKEGYTF. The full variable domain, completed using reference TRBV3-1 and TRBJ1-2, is DTAVSQTPKYLVTQMGNDKSIKCEQNLGHDTMYWYKQDSKKFLKIMFSYNNKELIINETVPNRFSPKSPDKAHLNLHINSLELGDSAVYFCASSLPGLKEGYTFGSGTRLTVV.

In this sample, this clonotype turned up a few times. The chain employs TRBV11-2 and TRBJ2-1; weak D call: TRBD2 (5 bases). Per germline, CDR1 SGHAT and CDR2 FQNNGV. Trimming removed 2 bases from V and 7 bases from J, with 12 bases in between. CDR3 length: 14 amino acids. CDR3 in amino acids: CASSLFPRGNEQFF. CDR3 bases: TGTGCCAGCAGCTTATTCCCCCGAGGGAATGAGCAGTTCTTC.

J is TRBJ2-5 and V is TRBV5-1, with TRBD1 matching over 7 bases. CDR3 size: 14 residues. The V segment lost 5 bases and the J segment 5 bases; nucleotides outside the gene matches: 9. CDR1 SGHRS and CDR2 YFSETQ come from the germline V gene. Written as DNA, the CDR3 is TGCGCCAGCAGGGGACAGTTGCTAGGGGAGACCCAGTACTTC. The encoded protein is CASRGQLLGETQYF. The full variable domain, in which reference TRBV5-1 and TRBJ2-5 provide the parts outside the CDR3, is KAGVTQTPRYLIKTRGQQVTLSCSPISGHRSVSWYQQTPGQGLQFLFEYFSETQRNKGNFPGRFSGRQFSNSRSEMNVSTLELGDSALYLCASRGQLLGETQYFGPGTRLLVL.

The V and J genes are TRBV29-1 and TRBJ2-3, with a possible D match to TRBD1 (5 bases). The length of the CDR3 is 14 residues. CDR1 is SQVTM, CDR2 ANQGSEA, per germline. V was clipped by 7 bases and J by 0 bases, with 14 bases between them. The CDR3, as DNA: TGCAGCGCACGGACACTTTGGAGCACAGATACGCAGTATTTT. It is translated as CSARTLWSTDTQYF.

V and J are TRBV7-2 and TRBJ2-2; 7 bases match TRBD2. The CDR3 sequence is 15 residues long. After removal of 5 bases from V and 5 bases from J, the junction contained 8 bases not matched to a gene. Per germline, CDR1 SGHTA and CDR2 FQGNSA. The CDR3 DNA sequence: TGTGCCAGCAGCCGGGGACTATGGGTGACCGGGGAGCTGTTTTTT. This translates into CASSRGLWVTGELFF.

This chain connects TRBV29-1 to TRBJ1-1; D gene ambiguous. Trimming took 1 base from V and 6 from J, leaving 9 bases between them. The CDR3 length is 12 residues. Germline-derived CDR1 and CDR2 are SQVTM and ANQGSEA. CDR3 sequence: CSVEGDGAEAFF. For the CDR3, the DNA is TGCAGCGTTGAAGGCGACGGCGCTGAAGCTTTCTTT.

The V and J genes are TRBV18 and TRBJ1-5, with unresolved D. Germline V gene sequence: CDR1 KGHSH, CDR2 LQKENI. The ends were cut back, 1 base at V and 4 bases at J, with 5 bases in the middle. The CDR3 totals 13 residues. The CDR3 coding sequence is TGTGCCAGCTCACCACAGTTTAATCAGCCCCAGCATTTT. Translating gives CASSPQFNQPQHF.

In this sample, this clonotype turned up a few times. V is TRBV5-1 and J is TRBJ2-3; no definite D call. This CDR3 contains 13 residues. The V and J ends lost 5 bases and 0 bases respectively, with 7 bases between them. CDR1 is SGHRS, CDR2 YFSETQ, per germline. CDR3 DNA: TGCGCCAGCAGGCAGGACAGCACAGATACGCAGTATTTT. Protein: CASRQDSTDTQYF.

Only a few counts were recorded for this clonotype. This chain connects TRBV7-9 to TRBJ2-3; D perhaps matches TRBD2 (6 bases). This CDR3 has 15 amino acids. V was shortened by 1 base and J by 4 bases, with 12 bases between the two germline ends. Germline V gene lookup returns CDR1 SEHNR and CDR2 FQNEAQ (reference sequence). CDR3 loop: CASSLVMLAADTQYF. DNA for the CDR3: TGTGCCAGCAGCTTAGTGATGTTAGCGGCAGATACGCAGTATTTT.

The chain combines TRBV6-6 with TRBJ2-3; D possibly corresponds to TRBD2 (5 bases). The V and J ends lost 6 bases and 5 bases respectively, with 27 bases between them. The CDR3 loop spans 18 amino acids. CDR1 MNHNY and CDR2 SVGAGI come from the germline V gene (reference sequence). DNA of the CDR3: TGTGCCAGCAGCCCACGCCCGCCCGCTAGCTTCAGGAGAGATACGCAGTATTTT. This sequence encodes CASSPRPPASFRRDTQYF.

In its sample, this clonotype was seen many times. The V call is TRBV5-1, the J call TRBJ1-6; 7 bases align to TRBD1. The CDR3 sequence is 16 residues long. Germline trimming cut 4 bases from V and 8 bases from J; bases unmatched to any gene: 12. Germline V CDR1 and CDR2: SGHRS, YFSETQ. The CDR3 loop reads CASSLTGTAEDSPLHF. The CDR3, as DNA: TGCGCCAGCAGCCTAACCGGGACAGCCGAAGATTCACCCCTCCACTTT.

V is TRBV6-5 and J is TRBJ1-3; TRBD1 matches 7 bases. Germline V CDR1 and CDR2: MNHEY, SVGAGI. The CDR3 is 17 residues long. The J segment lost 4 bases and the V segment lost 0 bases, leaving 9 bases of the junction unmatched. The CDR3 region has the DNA TGTGCCAGCAGTTACTCGATGGAGAGGGGGCTAGGAAACACCATATATTTT. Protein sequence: CASSYSMERGLGNTIYF.

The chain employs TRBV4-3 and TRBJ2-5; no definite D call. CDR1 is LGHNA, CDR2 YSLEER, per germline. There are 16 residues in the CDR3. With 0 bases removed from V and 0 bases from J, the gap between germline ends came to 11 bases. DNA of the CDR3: TGCGCCAGCAGCCAAGATTCGGCAGAGTACCAAGAGACCCAGTACTTC. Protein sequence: CASSQDSAEYQETQYF.

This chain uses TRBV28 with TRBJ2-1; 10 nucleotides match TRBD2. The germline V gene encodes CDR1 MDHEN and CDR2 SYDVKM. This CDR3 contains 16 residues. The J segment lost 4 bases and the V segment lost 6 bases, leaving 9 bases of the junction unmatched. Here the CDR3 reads CASSPASGGNYNEQFF. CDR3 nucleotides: TGTGCCAGCAGCCCCGCTAGCGGGGGTAATTACAATGAGCAGTTCTTC.

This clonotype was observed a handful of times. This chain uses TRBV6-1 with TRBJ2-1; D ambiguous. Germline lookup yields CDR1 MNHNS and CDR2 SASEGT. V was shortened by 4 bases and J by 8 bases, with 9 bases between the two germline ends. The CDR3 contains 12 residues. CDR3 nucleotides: TGTGCCAGCAGTGGGAACGGGCATGAGCAGTTCTTC. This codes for CASSGNGHEQFF.

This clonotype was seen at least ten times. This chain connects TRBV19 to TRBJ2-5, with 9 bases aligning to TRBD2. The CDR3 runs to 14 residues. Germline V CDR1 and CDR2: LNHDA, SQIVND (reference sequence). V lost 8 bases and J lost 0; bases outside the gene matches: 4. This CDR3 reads CASGTSFYQETQYF. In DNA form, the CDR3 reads TGTGCCAGTGGGACTAGCTTCTACCAAGAGACCCAGTACTTC.

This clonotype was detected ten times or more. The CDR3 protein is CASSLTGEGQPQHF. The CDR3 DNA is TGTGCCAGCAGTCTAACAGGGGAAGGGCAGCCCCAGCATTTT. The chain is built from TRBV12-3 or TRBV12-4 and TRBJ1-5, with 7 bases that match TRBD1. Trimming took 5 bases from V and 7 from J; bases not matched to a gene: 8. The CDR3 extends over 14 amino acids.

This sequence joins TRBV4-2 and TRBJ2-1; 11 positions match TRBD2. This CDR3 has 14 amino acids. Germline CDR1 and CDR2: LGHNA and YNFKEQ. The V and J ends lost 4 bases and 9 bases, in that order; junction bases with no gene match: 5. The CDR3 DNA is TGTGCCAGCAGCCTAGCGGGGGGGAGGTCTGAGCAGTTCTTC. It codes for CASSLAGGRSEQFF.